This T cell receptor beta chain was sequenced in a study of blood T cell repertoires in COVID-19. The germline CDR1 and CDR2 sequences are LGHDT and YNNKEL (reference sequence). This CDR3 spans 14 amino acids. Germline trimming cut 1 base from V and 5 bases from J; bases unmatched to any gene: 4. The repertoire was sequenced with immunoSEQ multiplex PCR; TCRdb's copy has only in-frame clones and lacks some. The repertoire includes about 140,000 clones, 81% of them detected once, and roughly 8.1% sits in the top ten. The sequenced sample consisted of peripheral blood. This chain joins TRBV3-1 (or the pseudogene TRBV3-2) and TRBJ1-1, with TRBD1 matching over 7 bases. This receptor was identified in a woman aged 60 to 75 with active or convalescent COVID-19. The CDR3 region has the DNA TGTGCCAGCAGCCAAGGGACAGGAGAGACTGAAGCTTTCTTT. The encoded protein is CASSQGTGETEAFF.